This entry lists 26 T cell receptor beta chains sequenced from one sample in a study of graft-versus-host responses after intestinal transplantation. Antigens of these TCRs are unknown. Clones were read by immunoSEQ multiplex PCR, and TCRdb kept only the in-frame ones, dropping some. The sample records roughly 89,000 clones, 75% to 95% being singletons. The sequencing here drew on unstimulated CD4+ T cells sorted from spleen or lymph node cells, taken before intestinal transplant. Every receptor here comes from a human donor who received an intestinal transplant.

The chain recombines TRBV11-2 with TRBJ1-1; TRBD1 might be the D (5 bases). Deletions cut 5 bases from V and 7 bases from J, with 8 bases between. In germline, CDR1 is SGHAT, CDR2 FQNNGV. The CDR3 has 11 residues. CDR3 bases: TGTGCCAGCAGCCCGCAGGGTGAAGCTTTCTTT. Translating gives CASSPQGEAFF.

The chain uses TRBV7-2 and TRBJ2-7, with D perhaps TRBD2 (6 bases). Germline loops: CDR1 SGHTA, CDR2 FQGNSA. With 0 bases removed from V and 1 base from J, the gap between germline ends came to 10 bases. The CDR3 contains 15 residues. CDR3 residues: CASSLAGGGSYEQYF. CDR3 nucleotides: TGTGCCAGCAGCTTAGCGGGTGGGGGGTCCTACGAGCAGTACTTC.

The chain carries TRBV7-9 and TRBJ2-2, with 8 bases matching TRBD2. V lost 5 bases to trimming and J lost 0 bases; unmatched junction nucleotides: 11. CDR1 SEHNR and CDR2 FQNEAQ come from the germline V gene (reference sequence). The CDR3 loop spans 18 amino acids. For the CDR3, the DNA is TGTGCCAGCAGCCACCCCGTTAGCGGGGAATCGAACACCGGGGAGCTGTTTTTT. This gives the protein CASSHPVSGESNTGELFF.

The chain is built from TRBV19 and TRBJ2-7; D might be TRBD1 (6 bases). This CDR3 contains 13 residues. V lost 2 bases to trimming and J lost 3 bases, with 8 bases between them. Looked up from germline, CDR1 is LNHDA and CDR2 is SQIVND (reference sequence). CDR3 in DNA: TGTGCCAGTAGTATAACGACAGGCTACGAGCAGTACTTC. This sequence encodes CASSITTGYEQYF.

CDR3 sequence reads: CASASRGGGFNEQFF. In nucleotides, the CDR3 is TGTGCCAGCGCCTCCCGGGGAGGGGGTTTTAATGAGCAGTTCTTC. The rearrangement joins TRBV6-5 to TRBJ2-1; a possible D gene is TRBD2 (7 bases). CDR1 MNHEY and CDR2 SVGAGI come from the germline V gene. V lost 8 bases and J 7 bases, leaving 21 bases between the germline ends. The CDR3 spans 15 residues.

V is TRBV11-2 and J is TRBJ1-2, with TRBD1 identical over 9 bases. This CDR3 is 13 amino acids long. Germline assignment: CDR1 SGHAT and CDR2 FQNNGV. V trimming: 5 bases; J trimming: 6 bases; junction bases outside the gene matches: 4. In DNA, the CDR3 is TGTGCCAGCAGCACAGGGGGCGGGAATGGCTACACCTTC. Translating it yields CASSTGGGNGYTF.

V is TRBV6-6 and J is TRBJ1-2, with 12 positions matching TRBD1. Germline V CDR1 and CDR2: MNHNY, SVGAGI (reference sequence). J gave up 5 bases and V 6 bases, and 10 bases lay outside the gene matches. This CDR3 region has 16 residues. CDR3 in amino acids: CASRSGTGGGRYGYTF. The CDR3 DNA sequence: TGTGCCAGCAGGTCCGGGACAGGGGGCGGTAGGTATGGCTACACCTTC.

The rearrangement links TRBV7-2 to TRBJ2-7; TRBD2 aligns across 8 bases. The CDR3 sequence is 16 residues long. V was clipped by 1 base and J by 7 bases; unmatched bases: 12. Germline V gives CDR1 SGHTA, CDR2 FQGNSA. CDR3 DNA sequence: TGTGCCAGCAGCTTAGTCATGAGCGGGGGAAGGGGAGAGCAGTACTTC. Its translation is CASSLVMSGGRGEQYF.

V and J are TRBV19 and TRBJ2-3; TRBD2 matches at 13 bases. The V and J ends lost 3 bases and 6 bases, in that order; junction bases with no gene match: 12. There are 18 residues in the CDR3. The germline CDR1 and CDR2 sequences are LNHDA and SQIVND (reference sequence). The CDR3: CASSIVWKTSGGTDTQYF. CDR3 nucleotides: TGTGCCAGTAGTATCGTATGGAAGACTAGCGGGGGGACCGATACGCAGTATTTT.

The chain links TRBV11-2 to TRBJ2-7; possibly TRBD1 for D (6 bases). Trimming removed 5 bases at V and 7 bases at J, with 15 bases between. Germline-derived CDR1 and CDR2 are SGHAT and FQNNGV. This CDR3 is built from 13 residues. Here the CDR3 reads CASSPPGHSEQYF. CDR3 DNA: TGTGCCAGCAGCCCCCCGGGACACAGTGAGCAGTACTTC.

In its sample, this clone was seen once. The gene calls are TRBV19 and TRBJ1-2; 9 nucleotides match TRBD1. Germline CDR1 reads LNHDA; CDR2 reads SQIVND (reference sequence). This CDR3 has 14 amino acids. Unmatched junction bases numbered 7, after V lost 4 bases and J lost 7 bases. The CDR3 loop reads CASSTEQGARGYTF. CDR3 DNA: TGTGCCAGTAGTACAGAACAGGGGGCGCGTGGCTACACCTTC. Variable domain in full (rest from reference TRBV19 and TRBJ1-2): DGGITQSPKYLFRKEGQNVTLSCEQNLNHDAMYWYRQDPGQGLRLIYYSQIVNDFQKGDIAEGYSVSREKKESFPLTVTSAQKNPTAFYLCASSTEQGARGYTFGSGTRLTVV.

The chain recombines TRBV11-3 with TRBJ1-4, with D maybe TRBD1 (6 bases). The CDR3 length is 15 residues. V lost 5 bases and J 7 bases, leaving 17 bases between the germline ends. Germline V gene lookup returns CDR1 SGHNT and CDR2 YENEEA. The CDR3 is CASSNRDTAGEKLFF. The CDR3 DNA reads TGTGCCAGCAGCAACCGGGACACAGCCGGTGAAAAACTGTTTTTT.

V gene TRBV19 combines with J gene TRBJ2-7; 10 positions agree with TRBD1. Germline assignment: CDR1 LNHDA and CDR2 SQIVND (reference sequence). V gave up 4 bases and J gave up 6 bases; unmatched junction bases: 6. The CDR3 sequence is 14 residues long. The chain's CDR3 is CASSKRTGGVEQYF. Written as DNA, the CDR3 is TGTGCCAGTAGTAAGAGGACAGGGGGGGTCGAGCAGTACTTC.

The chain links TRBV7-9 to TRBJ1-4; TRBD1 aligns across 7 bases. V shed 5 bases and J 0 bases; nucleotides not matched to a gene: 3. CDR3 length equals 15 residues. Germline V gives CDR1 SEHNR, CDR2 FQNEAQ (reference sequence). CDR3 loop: CASSKGQSTNEKLFF. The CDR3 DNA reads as TGTGCCAGCAGCAAGGGACAGTCAACTAATGAAAAACTGTTTTTT.

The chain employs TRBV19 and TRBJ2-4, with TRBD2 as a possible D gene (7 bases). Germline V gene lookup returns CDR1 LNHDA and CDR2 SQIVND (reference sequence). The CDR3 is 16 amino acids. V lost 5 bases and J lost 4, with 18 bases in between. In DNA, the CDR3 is TGTGCCAGTAGTTTTCCGGGGGCGCGGGGGAAAAACATTCAGTACTTC. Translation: CASSFPGARGKNIQYF.

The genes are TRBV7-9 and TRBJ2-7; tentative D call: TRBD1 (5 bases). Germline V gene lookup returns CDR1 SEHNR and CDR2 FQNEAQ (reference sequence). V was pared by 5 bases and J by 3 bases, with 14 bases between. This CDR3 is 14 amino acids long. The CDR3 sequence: CASSPTMGLYEQYF. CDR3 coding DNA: TGTGCCAGCAGCCCTACAATGGGGCTCTACGAGCAGTACTTC.

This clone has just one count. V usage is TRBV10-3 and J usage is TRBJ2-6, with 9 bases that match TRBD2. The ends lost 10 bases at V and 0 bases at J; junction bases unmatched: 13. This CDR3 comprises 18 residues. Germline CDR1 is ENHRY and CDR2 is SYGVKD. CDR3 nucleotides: TGTGCCACCACCCCGAGAGCGGGGGGCAACTCTGGGGCCAACGTCCTGACTTTC. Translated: CATTPRAGGNSGANVLTF.

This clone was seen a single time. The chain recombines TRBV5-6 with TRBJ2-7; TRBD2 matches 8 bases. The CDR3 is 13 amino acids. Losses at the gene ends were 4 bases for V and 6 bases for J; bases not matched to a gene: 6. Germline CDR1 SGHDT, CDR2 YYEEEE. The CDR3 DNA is TGTGCCAGCAGCCTTAGCGGGGCTAGCGAGCAGTACTTC. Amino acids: CASSLSGASEQYF.

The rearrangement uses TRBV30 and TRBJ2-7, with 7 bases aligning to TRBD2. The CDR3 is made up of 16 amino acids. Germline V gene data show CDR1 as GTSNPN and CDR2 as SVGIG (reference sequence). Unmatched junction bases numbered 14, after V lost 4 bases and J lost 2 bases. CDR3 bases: TGTGCCTGGACCGTTCATCTGGGGGGGGTAACCTACGAGCAGTACTTC. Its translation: CAWTVHLGGVTYEQYF. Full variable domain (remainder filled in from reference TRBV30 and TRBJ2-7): SQTIHQWPATLVQPVGSPLSLECTVEGTSNPNLYWYRQAAGRGLQLLFYSVGIGQISSEVPQNLSASRPQDRQFILSSKKLLLSDSGFYLCAWTVHLGGVTYEQYFGPGTRLTVT.

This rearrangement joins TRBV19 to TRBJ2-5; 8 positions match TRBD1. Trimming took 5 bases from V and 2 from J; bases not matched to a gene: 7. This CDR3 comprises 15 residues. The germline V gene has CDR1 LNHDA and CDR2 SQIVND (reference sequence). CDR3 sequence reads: CASSGRTGLQETQYF. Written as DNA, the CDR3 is TGTGCCAGTAGTGGGAGGACAGGGCTACAAGAGACCCAGTACTTC.

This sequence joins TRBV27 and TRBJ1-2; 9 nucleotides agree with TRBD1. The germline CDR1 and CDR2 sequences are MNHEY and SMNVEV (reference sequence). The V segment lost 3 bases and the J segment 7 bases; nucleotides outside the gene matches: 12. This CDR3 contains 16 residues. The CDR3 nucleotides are TGTGCCAGCAGTTTTGATGGGACAGGGAGAGCAGGTGGCTACACCTTC. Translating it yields CASSFDGTGRAGGYTF.

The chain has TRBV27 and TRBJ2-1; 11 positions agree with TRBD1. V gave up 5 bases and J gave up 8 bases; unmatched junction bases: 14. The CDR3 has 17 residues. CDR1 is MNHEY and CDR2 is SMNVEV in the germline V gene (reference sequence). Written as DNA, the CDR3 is TGTGCCAGCAGTATCATTACCGGGACAGGGGGTGGCGATGAGCAGTTCTTC. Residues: CASSIITGTGGGDEQFF.

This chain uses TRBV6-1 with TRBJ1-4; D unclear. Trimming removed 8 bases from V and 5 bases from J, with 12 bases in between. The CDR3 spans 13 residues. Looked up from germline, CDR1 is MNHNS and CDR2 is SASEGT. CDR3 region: CASAGSGNEKLFF. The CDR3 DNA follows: TGTGCCAGCGCGGGCAGCGGAAATGAAAAACTGTTTTTT.

CDR3 region: CASSLGGLGTQYF. The CDR3 DNA sequence: TGTGCCAGCAGCTTGGGAGGGCTCGGGACCCAGTACTTC. This chain links TRBV5-5 with TRBJ2-5, with a tentative D call TRBD2 (5 bases). Deletions cut 0 bases from V and 7 bases from J, with 10 bases between. Germline loops: CDR1 SGHKS, CDR2 YYEKEE (reference sequence). The CDR3 totals 13 residues.

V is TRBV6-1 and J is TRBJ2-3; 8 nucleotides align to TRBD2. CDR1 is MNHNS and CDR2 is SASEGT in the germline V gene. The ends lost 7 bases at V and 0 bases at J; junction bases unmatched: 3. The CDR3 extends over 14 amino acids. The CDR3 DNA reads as TGTGCCAGCATTAGCGGGGCTAGCACAGATACGCAGTATTTT. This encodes CASISGASTDTQYF.

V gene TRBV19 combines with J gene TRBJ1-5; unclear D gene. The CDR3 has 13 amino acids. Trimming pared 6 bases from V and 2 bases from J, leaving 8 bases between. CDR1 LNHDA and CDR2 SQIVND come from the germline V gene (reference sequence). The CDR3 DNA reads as TGTGCCAGTAGATTGGGCGGCAATCAGCCCCAGCATTTT. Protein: CASRLGGNQPQHF.